This T cell receptor (beta chain) was sequenced in a study of OX40 agonist ivuxolimab in advanced cancers. Turning to the study itself: Previous treatment with anti-PD-1, anti-PD-L1 or anti-CTLA-4 therapy was allowed; about 44% had received some.

Turning to this clone: Its antigen remains unidentified.

TCRdb keeps only in-frame clones here, not all; method: immunoSEQ multiplex PCR. The table records fewer than 85,000 clones, just over 85% of them present only once. Findings and caveats of the study: The study found that CD8+ T cells averaged more expanded clones than CD4+.

Patients were ineligible given autoimmune disease history or systemic immunosuppression. The starting material was CD4+ or CD8+ T cells sorted from blood, obtained in a trial of the OX40 agonist ivuxolimab. This TCR was sampled from an adult with an advanced solid tumor such as melanoma, head and neck, liver or kidney cancer.

The CDR3 here is CASSTPGQDDDEQYF. As DNA, the CDR3 is TGTGCCAGCAGTACTCCGGGACAGGATGACGACGAGCAGTACTTC. The chain links TRBV2 to TRBJ2-7; 8 nucleotides agree with TRBD1. CDR3 length: 15 amino acids. Looked up from germline, CDR1 is SNHLY and CDR2 is FYNNEI. Unmatched junction bases numbered 11, after V lost 5 bases and J lost 5 bases.